One TCR beta chain is described in this entry. Some clones are missing from TCRdb's copy, which holds only in-frame ones; the method was immunoSEQ multiplex PCR. Of fewer than 200,000 clones detected, approximately 86% appear once; the ten largest clones hold around 25%. CDR3 length equals 14 residues. The V gene's germline CDR1 is MDHEN and CDR2 SYDVKM. V lost 5 bases and J 5 bases, leaving 13 bases between the germline ends. This sample is drawn from a study of blood T cell repertoires in COVID-19. Sequenced sample: PBMCs or T cells enriched from blood (not recorded which). The chain is built from TRBV28 and TRBJ1-3; the D gene is possibly TRBD1 (5 bases). This receptor was taken from a middle-aged woman in a cohort exposed to, infected with or recovered from COVID-19 (not recorded which). The DNA for the CDR3 is TGTGCCAGCAGTAGCAGGGCCCGTCGAAACACCATATATTTT. This encodes CASSSRARRNTIYF.